These 13 T cell receptor beta chains came from one sample sequenced in a study of T cell repertoires in cytomegalovirus infection. From the reads, TCRdb called clonotypes with MiXCR, one entry per CDR3 protein. The profile shows about 490,000 distinct CDR3 sequences, about a quarter of them singletons. The sequenced material came from PBMCs. These receptors originate from a human donor in good health (CMV status not recorded). Some clones in this sample may be carry-over from other donors' samples.

The DNA of the CDR3 is TGTGCCAGCAGCCAAGATAGAGGGATAGATACGCAGTATTTT. Its protein is CASSQDRGIDTQYF. The chain recombines TRBV4-2 with TRBJ2-3; a possible D gene is TRBD2 (5 bases). The CDR3 length is 14 residues. Between the trimmed V and J ends, which lost 0 bases and 5 bases, there was a span of 9 bases. Germline V CDR1 and CDR2: LGHNA, YNFKEQ.

The rearrangement joins TRBV3-1 to TRBJ2-7, with D possibly matching TRBD2 (6 bases). Germline values: CDR1 LGHDT, CDR2 YNNKEL (reference sequence). Deletions cut 8 bases from V and 3 bases from J, with 14 bases between. This CDR3 is built from 13 residues. CDR3 nucleotides: TGTGCCAGCGCGCGCGGGAACAACTACGAGCAGTACTTC. Protein sequence: CASARGNNYEQYF.

This clonotype was picked up many times. The CDR3 DNA reads TGTGCCAGCAGCCTACCGCGGGTAGGACGGAACAATGAGCAGTTCTTC. Its protein is CASSLPRVGRNNEQFF. The rearrangement uses TRBV7-8 and TRBJ2-1, with D maybe TRBD2 (5 bases). The CDR3 is 16 amino acids. V lost 5 bases and J 5 bases, leaving 19 bases between the germline ends. CDR1 SGHVS and CDR2 FQNEAQ come from the germline V gene.

V usage is TRBV25-1 and J usage is TRBJ1-6; unclear D gene. V was pared by 6 bases and J by 9 bases, with 9 bases between. The V gene's germline CDR1 is MGHDK and CDR2 SYGVNS. The CDR3 loop spans 12 amino acids. CDR3 loop: CASSPGRSPLHF. The CDR3 coding sequence is TGTGCCAGCAGCCCCGGCCGTTCACCCCTCCACTTT.

The chain joins TRBV28 to TRBJ1-2; the match to TRBD1 covers 7 bases. V was pared by 6 bases and J by 4 bases, with 8 bases of the junction left unmatched. Germline CDR1 MDHEN, CDR2 SYDVKM. The CDR3 is 14 amino acids. The CDR3 nucleotides read TGTGCCAGCAGAGGGGGCGGGACAACCTATGGCTACACCTTC. Translation gives CASRGGGTTYGYTF.

The chain carries TRBV6-2 or TRBV6-3 and TRBJ2-5; 14 nucleotides align to TRBD2. Germline assignment: CDR1 MNHEY and CDR2 SVGEGT. Losses at the gene ends were 7 bases for V and 2 bases for J; bases not matched to a gene: 12. CDR3 length: 18 amino acids. The CDR3 here is CASTSGTSGRKGQETQYF. CDR3 nucleotides: TGTGCCAGCACCTCCGGGACTAGCGGGAGAAAAGGGCAAGAGACCCAGTACTTC.

In this sample, this clonotype turned up many times. This chain joins TRBV11-2 and TRBJ2-5; 12 nucleotides agree with TRBD2. The V gene end was trimmed by 1 base and the J gene end by 6 bases; junction bases not matched to a gene: 15. Germline-derived CDR1 and CDR2 are SGHAT and FQNNGV. This CDR3 is built from 19 residues. Here the CDR3 reads CASSLVASGRGGYKKTQYF. CDR3 coding DNA: TGTGCCAGCAGCTTAGTGGCTAGCGGGAGGGGGGGGTACAAAAAGACCCAGTACTTC. The full variable domain, completed using reference TRBV11-2 and TRBJ2-5, is EAGVAQSPRYKIIEKRQSVAFWCNPISGHATLYWYQQILGQGPKLLIQFQNNGVVDDSQLPKDRFSAERLKGVDSTLKIQPAKLEDSAVYLCASSLVASGRGGYKKTQYFGPGTRLLVL.

The chain employs TRBV18 and TRBJ2-5; D may be TRBD2 (5 bases). Germline values: CDR1 KGHSH, CDR2 LQKENI. The CDR3 consists of 13 residues. Trimming cost V 3 bases and J 2 bases, with 7 bases left between them. DNA of the CDR3: TGTGCCAGCTCACCCGGGGAGCAAGAGACCCAGTACTTC. This sequence encodes CASSPGEQETQYF. The full variable domain, completed using reference TRBV18 and TRBJ2-5, is NAGVMQNPRHLVRRRGQEARLRCSPMKGHSHVYWYRQLPEEGLKFMVYLQKENIIDESGMPKERFSAEFPKEGPSILRIQQVVRGDSAAYFCASSPGEQETQYFGPGTRLLVL.

This clonotype was picked up a small number of times. V and J are TRBV10-3 and TRBJ1-1, with unresolved D. The length of the CDR3 is 13 residues. V was shortened by 10 bases and J by 5 bases, with 17 bases between the two germline ends. Per germline, CDR1 ENHRY and CDR2 SYGVKD. The CDR3 sequence is CAKPLPSGTEAFF. DNA of the CDR3: TGTGCCAAACCACTCCCCTCTGGGACTGAAGCTTTCTTT.

This sequence joins TRBV24-1 and TRBJ2-5; TRBD1 matches at 9 bases. The junction had 8 bases not matched to a gene; V was cut back by 5 bases and J by 5 bases. The CDR3 extends over 15 amino acids. Germline V gene sequence: CDR1 KGHDR, CDR2 SFDVKD. The CDR3 loop reads CATSGPQGAGETQYF. The DNA for the CDR3 is TGTGCCACCAGTGGCCCACAGGGGGCTGGGGAGACCCAGTACTTC.

A note on this clonotype: A read error is possible here, since a much larger clone lies one base away. The CDR3 ends on some other residue instead of the conserved phenylalanine or tryptophan, so this is likely a read error. The CDR3 reads CASSDRDSYNEQFC. The CDR3 bases are TGTGCCAGTAGCGACCGGGACAGTTACAATGAGCAGTTCTGC. The chain employs TRBV19 and TRBJ2-1; 7 nucleotides align to TRBD1. Unmatched junction bases numbered 6, after V lost 6 bases and J lost 4 bases. This CDR3 is built from 14 residues. Germline values: CDR1 LNHDA, CDR2 SQIVND (reference sequence).

This clonotype has a handful of counts. The chain links TRBV19 to TRBJ1-5; D gene uncertain. Trimming left V 3 bases short and J 3 bases short, with 6 bases between. This CDR3 spans 13 amino acids. The germline V gene encodes CDR1 LNHDA and CDR2 SQIVND (reference sequence). As DNA, the CDR3 is TGTGCCAGTAGTATGATTCACAATCAGCCCCAGCATTTT. Protein: CASSMIHNQPQHF.

This chain connects TRBV3-1 to TRBJ2-2; 11 nucleotides align to TRBD2. The ends lost 4 bases at V and 5 bases at J; junction bases unmatched: 6. Per germline, CDR1 LGHDT and CDR2 YNNKEL (reference sequence). The CDR3 is 16 residues long. The CDR3 here is CASSPGLAGWTGELFF. CDR3 DNA sequence: TGTGCCAGCAGCCCTGGACTAGCGGGTTGGACCGGGGAGCTGTTTTTT.